The 16 T cell receptor beta chains listed next were all sequenced from one sample in a study of CD8 T cells in ankylosing spondylitis. TCRdb processed the 5' RACE reads anew with MiXCR; each CDR3 protein has one entry. The sample contains some 140,000 distinct CDR3 sequences, about an eighth of which appear only once. The sequenced sample consisted of blood, either unsorted or a sorted T cell fraction (not recorded which). These receptors all stem from a female donor with ankylosing spondylitis or in good health (not recorded which).

This clonotype was recorded a few times. The chain recombines TRBV7-9 with TRBJ2-3, with a possible D match to TRBD1 (6 bases). Trimming took 4 bases from V and 2 from J, leaving 13 bases between them. The CDR3 is made up of 15 amino acids. Germline CDR1 is SEHNR and CDR2 is FQNEAQ (reference sequence). Written as DNA, the CDR3 is TGTGCCAGCAGCTATGGCGGACAGACCACAGATACGCAGTATTTT. Translating gives CASSYGGQTTDTQYF.

The chain recombines TRBV5-1 with TRBJ2-1, with 7 bases fitting TRBD2. With V trimmed by 0 bases and J by 10 bases, 10 bases remained unmatched. CDR3 length equals 15 residues. Per the germline V gene, CDR1 is SGHRS and CDR2 is YFSETQ. The CDR3 loop reads CASSLASGAFSEQFF. Here the CDR3 DNA reads TGCGCCAGCAGCTTGGCTAGCGGAGCCTTCAGCGAGCAGTTCTTC. The full variable domain, completed using reference TRBV5-1 and TRBJ2-1, is KAGVTQTPRYLIKTRGQQVTLSCSPISGHRSVSWYQQTPGQGLQFLFEYFSETQRNKGNFPGRFSGRQFSNSRSEMNVSTLELGDSALYLCASSLASGAFSEQFFGPGTRLTVL.

At least ten counts were recorded for this clonotype. The genes are TRBV3-1 and TRBJ2-7; the D is unclear. V gave up 1 base and J gave up 3 bases, with 10 bases separating them. CDR3 length equals 14 residues. Germline lookup yields CDR1 LGHDT and CDR2 YNNKEL (reference sequence). This CDR3 is CASSQGYNDYEQYF. CDR3 coding DNA: TGTGCCAGCAGCCAAGGGTACAATGACTACGAGCAGTACTTC.

In its sample, this clonotype was seen many times. The genes are TRBV20-1 and TRBJ1-1; D is unclear. V lost 4 bases and J 5 bases, leaving 17 bases between the germline ends. The CDR3 runs 14 residues. Germline V gene lookup returns CDR1 DFQATT and CDR2 SNEGSKA (reference sequence). CDR3 region: CSAISGPPGTEAFF. CDR3 bases: TGCAGTGCTATTAGTGGACCCCCGGGGACTGAAGCTTTCTTT.

This clonotype occurred many times. The chain couples TRBV12-3 or TRBV12-4 to TRBJ2-2; no clear D gene. The CDR3 length is 12 residues. V was pared by 5 bases and J by 6 bases, with 7 bases between. Here the CDR3 DNA reads TGTGCCAGCAGTCGTGGGTCCGGGGAGCTGTTTTTT. It is translated as CASSRGSGELFF.

This clonotype was found many times. J is TRBJ2-1 and V is TRBV7-2, with 10 bases matching TRBD2. Per germline, CDR1 SGHTA and CDR2 FQGNSA. CDR3 size: 13 residues. V dropped 8 bases and J dropped 4; count of bases not matched to a gene: 2. Written as DNA, the CDR3 is TGTGCCAGCGAAGCGGGAGGGTACAATGAGCAGTTCTTC. Amino acid sequence: CASEAGGYNEQFF.

This clonotype was counted between two and nine times. This chain joins TRBV7-6 and TRBJ2-5; D is perhaps TRBD1 or TRBD2 (6 bases each). Germline V gene lookup returns CDR1 SGHVS and CDR2 FNYEAQ. V shed 5 bases and J shed 7 bases, with 17 bases lying between them. This CDR3 spans 14 amino acids. Here the CDR3 reads CASSPSPGAATQYF. The CDR3 region has the DNA TGTGCCAGCAGCCCGTCGCCGGGGGCAGCGACCCAGTACTTC.

This clonotype has a count of ten or more. The DNA for the CDR3 is TGCGCCAGCAGCTTAACAGGGATGGGCACTGAAGCTTTCTTT. Residues: CASSLTGMGTEAFF. The V gene is TRBV5-1, the J gene TRBJ1-1, with a weak D call TRBD1 (6 bases). V was clipped by 2 bases and J by 4 bases, with 12 bases between them. Per germline, CDR1 SGHRS and CDR2 YFSETQ. The CDR3 is 14 amino acids.

The J gene is TRBJ2-5, the V gene TRBV2; 8 bases are shared with TRBD2. J was trimmed by 4 bases and V by 7 bases; bases with no gene match: 5. Germline CDR1 and CDR2: SNHLY and FYNNEI. The CDR3 sequence is 13 residues long. CDR3 residues: CASNRSGRETQYF. In nucleotides, the CDR3 is TGTGCCAGCAATAGGAGCGGGAGAGAGACCCAGTACTTC.

The J gene is TRBJ1-6, the V gene TRBV7-3; 9 nucleotides line up with TRBD1. The CDR3 has 13 amino acids. CDR1 is SGHTA and CDR2 is FQGTGA in the germline V gene. With V trimmed by 4 bases and J by 8 bases, 0 bases remained unmatched. DNA of the CDR3: TGTGCCAGCAGCTGGACAGGGGATTCACCCCTCCACTTT. It translates to CASSWTGDSPLHF.

Many counts were recorded for this clonotype. The V call is TRBV25-1, the J call TRBJ1-2; no definite D call. CDR3 length equals 14 residues. The ends were cut back, 4 bases at V and 4 bases at J, with 13 bases in the middle. Germline CDR1 is MGHDK and CDR2 is SYGVNS. DNA of the CDR3: TGTGCCAGCAGTGCGCCGGACGGAATCTATGGCTACACCTTC. Encoded protein: CASSAPDGIYGYTF.

This clonotype was seen repeatedly, ten times or more. This chain joins TRBV5-1 and TRBJ1-1, with 7 bases that match TRBD1. The CDR3 extends over 14 amino acids. J gave up 5 bases and V 7 bases, and 11 bases lay outside the gene matches. The V gene's germline CDR1 is SGHRS and CDR2 YFSETQ. CDR3 sequence: CASRQGMPGTEAFF. CDR3 DNA: TGCGCCAGCCGACAGGGAATGCCGGGGACTGAAGCTTTCTTT.

J is TRBJ2-2 and V is TRBV7-8; D is perhaps TRBD1 (7 bases). CDR3 length: 14 residues. The V end lost 8 bases, the J end lost 4 bases, and 14 bases lay between the germline ends. CDR1 SGHVS and CDR2 FQNEAQ come from the germline V gene. This chain's CDR3 is CASPGGQFTGELFF. CDR3 nucleotide sequence: TGTGCCAGCCCCGGGGGACAGTTCACCGGGGAGCTGTTTTTT.

This clonotype came up many times. This chain joins TRBV12-3 or TRBV12-4 and TRBJ1-5, with D perhaps TRBD1 (5 bases). V shed 5 bases and J shed 4 bases, with 9 bases lying between them. This CDR3 contains 13 residues. This chain's CDR3 is CASSQGENQPQHF. As DNA, the CDR3 is TGTGCCAGCAGTCAGGGTGAGAATCAGCCCCAGCATTTT.

This clonotype was found a few times. The CDR3 sequence is CASSLSRGARTGNTIYF. CDR3 in DNA: TGTGCCAGCAGCCTTTCACGCGGGGCTCGGACTGGAAACACCATATATTTT. The chain joins TRBV7-8 to TRBJ1-3; a weak D match, TRBD1 (5 bases). The V gene's germline CDR1 is SGHVS and CDR2 FQNEAQ. With 5 bases removed from V and 2 bases from J, the gap between germline ends came to 19 bases. The CDR3 has 17 amino acids.

For this clonotype: This may arise from a read error, as a much more abundant clone is one base away. The CDR3 here is CASSQSTWELFF. CDR3 nucleotides: TGTGCCAGCAGTCAAAGCACCTGGGAGCTGTTTTTT. This rearrangement joins TRBV6-5 to TRBJ2-2; no firm D call. Germline values: CDR1 MNHEY, CDR2 SVGAGI. The CDR3 has 12 amino acids.